The 4 T cell receptor beta chains presented below share a single source sample, sequenced in a study of T cell responses to AZD1222 COVID-19 vaccine. Profiled with immunoSEQ multiplex PCR; TCRdb holds only in-frame clones, not every one. The profile shows tens of thousands of clones, 87% of them singletons. Material: peripheral blood, obtained 28 days after the second AZD1222 dose. Receptor source: an adult who received the AZD1222 COVID-19 vaccine.

The J gene is TRBJ2-7, the V gene TRBV19; 10 nucleotides agree with TRBD1. Germline CDR1 is LNHDA and CDR2 is SQIVND (reference sequence). Trimming took 4 bases from V and 4 from J; bases not matched to a gene: 10. The CDR3 loop spans 16 amino acids. The CDR3 nucleotides read TGTGCCAGTAGTAACCCGACAGGGGGCGCGGGTTACGAGCAGTACTTC. This sequence encodes CASSNPTGGAGYEQYF.

V usage is TRBV5-1 and J usage is TRBJ2-6; TRBD1 might be the D (5 bases). V lost 3 bases and J lost 0, with 7 bases in between. From germline, CDR1 is SGHRS and CDR2 YFSETQ. There are 15 residues in the CDR3. In DNA form, the CDR3 reads TGCGCCAGCAGCTATGACAGCTCTGGGGCCAACGTCCTGACTTTC. Translating it yields CASSYDSSGANVLTF.

CDR3 nucleotides: TGTGCCAGCAGCTTAAGGGGGACAGGGGAGAAGAATGAAAAACTGTTTTTT. Translation: CASSLRGTGEKNEKLFF. The chain couples TRBV11-2 to TRBJ1-4; 10 nucleotides agree with TRBD1. The CDR3 covers 17 residues. In germline, CDR1 is SGHAT, CDR2 FQNNGV. V lost 2 bases to trimming and J lost 5 bases; unmatched junction nucleotides: 8. The whole variable domain, filled in from reference TRBV11-2 and TRBJ1-4, reads EAGVAQSPRYKIIEKRQSVAFWCNPISGHATLYWYQQILGQGPKLLIQFQNNGVVDDSQLPKDRFSAERLKGVDSTLKIQPAKLEDSAVYLCASSLRGTGEKNEKLFFGSGTQLSVL.

As concerns this clone: The sample carries other DNA sequences with the same CDR3. The V call is TRBV28, the J call TRBJ1-5; D remains ambiguous. This CDR3 spans 13 amino acids. The germline gives CDR1 MDHEN, CDR2 SYDVKM. Trimming pared 3 bases from V and 0 bases from J, leaving 3 bases between. CDR3 sequence reads: CASSLDSNQPQHF. CDR3 in DNA: TGTGCCAGCAGTTTGGATAGCAATCAGCCCCAGCATTTT.